This entry lists 2 T cell receptor beta chains sequenced from one sample in a study of cytomegalovirus exposure and HLA in healthy donors. In the PCR, 60 Vbeta and 13 Jbeta primers were used. The data were produced by immunoSEQ multiplex PCR, yet TCRdb's version contains in-frame clones alone and is incomplete. Of 150,000 to 200,000 clones in the sample, over 9.5% were seen once. Sequencing was performed on PBMCs. The receptors derive from a man in his fifties or sixties in good health and CMV-seropositive.

This clone was detected only a few times. The CDR3 nucleotides are TGTGCCAGCAGTGTGGGGCGGGCGGGGGCAAGACAGCCCCAGCATTTT. Translation gives CASSVGRAGARQPQHF. The gene calls are TRBV2 and TRBJ1-5, with D possibly TRBD1 on 6 matching bases. The CDR3 consists of 16 residues. V was cut by 4 bases and J by 7 bases, with 20 bases left in between. The germline V gene has CDR1 SNHLY and CDR2 FYNNEI. The full variable domain, completed using reference TRBV2 and TRBJ1-5, is EPEVTQTPSHQVTQMGQEVILRCVPISNHLYFYWYRQILGQKVEFLVSFYNNEISEKSEIFDDQFSVERPDGSNFTLKIRSTKLEDSAMYFCASSVGRAGARQPQHFGDGTRLSIL.

The rearrangement links TRBV18 to TRBJ2-7; tentative D call: TRBD2 (5 bases). The CDR3 runs 13 residues. The germline V gene encodes CDR1 KGHSH and CDR2 LQKENI. The ends were cut back, 4 bases at V and 7 bases at J, with 14 bases in the middle. DNA for the CDR3: TGTGCCAGCTCACATTCGTCGACGGGAGAGCAGTACGTC. Protein sequence: CASSHSSTGEQYV.